This TCR beta chain was captured by sequencing in a study of blood T cells in healthy people across ages. Study-wide findings and caveats: Higher diversity, along with more naive CD4+ cells, distinguished long-lived donors from aged donors. Researchers report that TCR beta diversity correlated strongly with naive T cell percentage.

Primers used in a second PCR of about 6 to 11 cycles were a sample-barcoded 5' primer and a J-beta primer mix. TCRdb passed the 5' RACE reads through MiXCR, listing each CDR3 protein once. Here the sample spans approximately 1.5 million distinct CDR3 sequences, 34% being singletons. The table lists this clonotype with many counts. The antigen remains unidentified. The germline V and J ends were trimmed by 0 bases and 4 bases, with 15 bases remaining between them. This CDR3 has 16 amino acids. CDR1 and CDR2 from the germline V gene are ENHRY and SYGVKD. V usage is TRBV10-3 and J usage is TRBJ1-2, with D maybe TRBD1 (6 bases). Source material: blood. The TCR sequence derives from a woman aged 25 to 39 in good health. The CDR3 here is CAISESADSTLYGYTF. In DNA form, the CDR3 reads TGTGCCATCAGTGAGTCGGCGGACAGCACACTCTATGGCTACACCTTC.